This is a list of T cell receptor beta chains from one sample in a study of beta chain features in type 1 diabetes. Produced via immunoSEQ multiplex PCR; TCRdb's table is partial and in-frame only. The sample holds nearly 350,000 clones, around 8% seen once. Sequencing was carried out using central memory CD4+ T cells from blood. Receptors originate from a woman between 18 and 29 years old in good health. Each CDR3 is given with its conserved first and last residue. A D gene is named only where the DNA matches it firmly. Clone size is not always given. Where it is, it says once, few, many or a class for expanded clones.

D	size	V	J	length	DNA	CDR3
NA	NA	TRBV7-2	TRBJ2-7	15	TGTGCCAGCAGCTTAGCGGGGGCCTCCTCCTACGAGCAGTACTTC	CASSLAGASSYEQYF
NA	few	TRBV5-1	TRBJ2-5	12	TGCGCCAGCAGCGAGGACCAAGAGACCCAGTACTTC	CASSEDQETQYF
NA	many	TRBV9	TRBJ2-1	14	TGTGCCAGCAGCGGGGCAGGCCCATACAATGAGCAGTTCTTC	CASSGAGPYNEQFF
NA	NA	TRBV11-2	TRBJ2-2	15	TGTGCCAGCAGCTTAGAGGGCTTCCAGAGGGGGGAGCTGTTTTTT	CASSLEGFQRGELFF
TRBD2	few	TRBV7-6	TRBJ2-6	17	TGTGCCAGCAGCGCCGGGACTAGCGGAAGGGGGGCCAACGTCCTGACTTTC	CASSAGTSGRGANVLTF
TRBD2	NA	TRBV5-4	TRBJ2-5	19	TGTGCCAGCAGCCCGGGACTAGCGGGAGGGCTCACATGGGGAGAGACCCAGTACTTC	CASSPGLAGGLTWGETQYF
TRBD1	few	TRBV6-5	TRBJ2-7	15	TGTGCCAGCAGTCAGACCGGGACAGGTAAATACGAGCAGTACTTC	CASSQTGTGKYEQYF
TRBD1	NA	TRBV11-1	TRBJ2-1	14	TGTGCCAGCAGCTGGACAGGGGGAACGTTTGAGCAGTTCTTC	CASSWTGGTFEQFF
NA	few	TRBV28	TRBJ1-2	14	TGTGCCAGCAGCCCCGGGGGCCGGAACTATGGCTACACCTTC	CASSPGGRNYGYTF
TRBD2	few	TRBV4-2	TRBJ2-5	15	TGTGCCAGCAGCCTCCCGGGACTAGGGGAAGAGACCCAGTACTTC	CASSLPGLGEETQYF
NA	many	TRBV29-1	TRBJ2-5	12	TGCAGCGGCTACAGGGTAGAAGAGACCCAGTACTTC	CSGYRVEETQYF
TRBD1	NA	TRBV10-3	TRBJ2-1	14	TGTGCCATCAGTCGGGACAGGGCCTACAATGAGCAGTTCTTC	CAISRDRAYNEQFF
TRBD2	many	TRBV6-5	TRBJ2-7	15	TGTGCCAGCAGTTACTCGATCGGAGCGGGAAGCGAGCAGTACTTC	CASSYSIGAGSEQYF
NA	NA	TRBV6-6	TRBJ1-1	12	TGTGCCAGCAGTCCCGGGCCTCTAATCGCTTTCTTT	CASSPGPLIAFF
NA	few	TRBV28	TRBJ1-5	15	TGTGCCAGCAGTCCACGCCAGGGCTGGGGACAGCCCCAGCATTTT	CASSPRQGWGQPQHF
TRBD1	NA	TRBV6-1	TRBJ1-1	16	TGTGCCAGCAGTGAACTGTACAGGGGGCGCAGGACTGAAGCTTTCTTT	CASSELYRGRRTEAFF
TRBD1	few	TRBV28	TRBJ1-5	16	TGTGCCAGCAGTCCCCTTCGACAGGGGGCCCAGCAGCCCCAGCATTTT	CASSPLRQGAQQPQHF
TRBD1	NA	TRBV4-2	TRBJ2-7	15	TGTGCCAGCAGCCGGGGGGGGACAGGGACTAACGAGCAGTACTTC	CASSRGGTGTNEQYF
NA	NA	TRBV2	TRBJ1-1	14	TGTGCCAGCAGTGAGGTGGGAAAGAACACTGAAGCTTTCTTT	CASSEVGKNTEAFF
NA	few	TRBV10-3	TRBJ2-6	17	TGTGCCATCACCTCCCCCCAGGGGTCCTCTGGGGCCAACGTCCTGACTTTC	CAITSPQGSSGANVLTF
TRBD1	NA	TRBV7-9	TRBJ2-3	13	TGTGCCAGCAGCTTAGTTATCGGACAGGGGAAGTATTTT	CASSLVIGQGKYF
NA	few	TRBV4-2	TRBJ2-3	13	TGTGCCAGCAGCCGACAGGAGGGAGATACGCAGTATTTT	CASSRQEGDTQYF
TRBD2	NA	TRBV7-8	TRBJ2-1	18	TGTGCCAGCAGCTTAAAAGCAGGTCGGACTAGCGGGAGTAATGAGCAGTTCTTC	CASSLKAGRTSGSNEQFF
NA	NA	TRBV7-3	TRBJ2-1	13	TGTGCCAGCAGCTTAGATTTCCTCAATGAGCAGTTCTTC	CASSLDFLNEQFF
TRBD1	few	TRBV5-1	TRBJ1-2	12	TGCGCCAGCAGCTTCCAGGGGGACGGCTACACCTTC	CASSFQGDGYTF
NA	NA	TRBV7-9	TRBJ2-3	13	TGTGCCAGCAGCTTAGGAGTTGGGGATACGCAGTATTTT	CASSLGVGDTQYF
NA	few	TRBV2	TRBJ1-1	12	TGTGCCAGTAACAGGGATAACACTGAAGCTTTCTTT	CASNRDNTEAFF
TRBD1	NA	TRBV5-6	TRBJ2-7	14	TGTGCCAGCAGCCTGGGGGACAGGGGCTACGAGCAGTACTTC	CASSLGDRGYEQYF
TRBD1	NA	TRBV2	TRBJ1-5	15	TGTGCCAGCGACAGACAGGGGGTGAGCAATCAGCCCCAGCATTTT	CASDRQGVSNQPQHF
TRBD2	NA	TRBV4-2	TRBJ2-1	15	TGTGCCAGCAGCCCCCTGAGCGGGGGTTACAATGAGCAGTTCTTC	CASSPLSGGYNEQFF
NA	many	TRBV14	TRBJ2-7	14	TGTGCCAGCAGCCAAGTGACTCTTCCTTACGAGCAGTACTTC	CASSQVTLPYEQYF
NA	NA	TRBV5-1	TRBJ2-1	15	TGCGCCAGCAGCCTCACTAGTAACGACTACAATGAGCAGTTCTTC	CASSLTSNDYNEQFF
NA	NA	TRBV7-2	TRBJ2-4	16	TGTGCCAGCAGCTCTGACAGAAGCTTAGCCAAAAACATTCAGTACTTC	CASSSDRSLAKNIQYF
TRBD2	many	TRBV9	TRBJ2-1	15	TGTGCCAGCAGCCCCGTTAGCGGGAACTTCGATGAGCAGTTCTTC	CASSPVSGNFDEQFF
NA	few	TRBV5-1	TRBJ2-3	15	TGCGCCAGCAGCTTGGAACAGCCTCGATTTGATACGCAGTATTTT	CASSLEQPRFDTQYF
NA	few	TRBV7-9	TRBJ1-1	15	TGTGCCAGCACCACTGGACGTCCTGCGAACACTGAAGCTTTCTTT	CASTTGRPANTEAFF
NA	many	TRBV9	TRBJ1-2	13	TGTGCCAGCAGCGCAGGGAGTCGCTATGGCTACACCTTC	CASSAGSRYGYTF
NA	NA	TRBV7-2	TRBJ2-7	15	TGTGCCAGCAGCCCGGACGGCCAGCCCTCCTACGAGCAGTACTTC	CASSPDGQPSYEQYF
NA	many	TRBV19	TRBJ1-5	14	TGTGCCAGTAGTGGACAGCTCGTTCCTCAGCCCCAGCATTTT	CASSGQLVPQPQHF
NA	NA	TRBV7-6	TRBJ2-2	13	TGTGCCAGCAGCCAGGGCCAATCCGGGGAGCTGTTTTTT	CASSQGQSGELFF
NA	few	TRBV10-3	TRBJ2-7	16	TGTGCCATCAGTGTTTCGGGGGCCCCAATATTCCACGAGCAGTACTTC	CAISVSGAPIFHEQYF
NA	NA	TRBV6-1	TRBJ1-2	13	TGTGCCAGCAGTGAAGTCCCAGAATATGGCTACACCTTC	CASSEVPEYGYTF
TRBD1	NA	TRBV5-1	TRBJ1-1	14	TGCGCCAGCAGCTTGTCGACAGGGCGGCCTGAAGCTTTCTTT	CASSLSTGRPEAFF
NA	NA	TRBV5-1	TRBJ1-4	15	TGCGCCAGCAGCTCCTCGGGGGGGAAGCAAGAAAAACTGTTTTTT	CASSSSGGKQEKLFF
NA	many	TRBV7-2	TRBJ2-7	15	TGTGCCAGCAGCCCGTCCGTAGCGACCTCCTACGAGCAGTACTTC	CASSPSVATSYEQYF
NA	NA	TRBV28	TRBJ2-4	16	TGTGCCAGCAGTTTGAGGAGACCGCCAGCCAAAAACATTCAGTACTTC	CASSLRRPPAKNIQYF
TRBD2	NA	TRBV29-1	TRBJ2-1	17	TGCAGCGCTAGGGGCCTGCGCGGGAGGGCCGAGTTGGATGAGCAGTTCTTC	CSARGLRGRAELDEQFF
NA	few	TRBV5-8	TRBJ1-4	15	TGTGCCAGCAGCTTGGTGGACGCAGGCGCCCTTAGACTGTTTTTT	CASSLVDAGALRLFF